This T cell receptor (beta chain) is from a study of T cell responses to AZD1222 COVID-19 vaccine. This table comes from immunoSEQ multiplex PCR, and its TCRdb copy is limited to in-frame clones, with some not included. The sample lists around 260,000 clones; over 90% were seen once. Findings and limits, study-wide: The peak T cell response came first, and repertoires were sampled only after it. Possibly, clonal diversity was underestimated; donors were largely white British and included more females. Reports say nearly half of spike-specific TCRs go after unmutated variant regions.

The V gene end was trimmed by 5 bases and the J gene end by 4 bases; junction bases not matched to a gene: 4. Germline V gene data show CDR1 as LNHDA and CDR2 as SQIVND (reference sequence). The CDR3 loop spans 14 amino acids. Concerning this clone itself: The antigen is undetermined.

The sequences come from peripheral blood, collected on day 0 of AZD1222 vaccination. The chain employs TRBV19 and TRBJ1-4; TRBD1 matches at 7 bases. This sequence was found in an adult in good health. CDR3 residues: CASSSGQFNEKLFF. The DNA of the CDR3 is TGTGCCAGTAGTTCGGGACAGTTTAATGAAAAACTGTTTTTT.